A single sample gave rise to the 14 T cell receptor beta chains below, sequenced in a study of blood T cell repertoires in COVID-19. Assay: immunoSEQ multiplex PCR; the TCRdb copy retains only in-frame clones and omits some. The data show roughly 190,000 clones, 80% to 85% seen once. Sample: PBMCs or T cells enriched from blood (not recorded which). These receptors all come from a woman between 25 and 40 years old who had been exposed to COVID-19.

CDR3 nucleotide sequence: TGCGCCAGCAGCCAAATAACAGGGGCCCACAATGAGCAGTTCTTC. Protein product: CASSQITGAHNEQFF. The chain links TRBV5-1 to TRBJ2-1; 7 bases line up with TRBD1. Germline values: CDR1 SGHRS, CDR2 YFSETQ. This CDR3 spans 15 amino acids. V lost 4 bases and J lost 5; bases outside the gene matches: 9.

This clone appeared a few times. This CDR3 is CASSQDSFSGGYGDEQFF. In nucleotides, the CDR3 is TGCGCCAGCAGCCAAGATTCATTTTCGGGGGGGTATGGGGATGAGCAGTTCTTC. The gene calls are TRBV4-3 and TRBJ2-1, with 8 bases lining up with TRBD2. The V gene's germline CDR1 is LGHNA and CDR2 YSLEER. V dropped 0 bases and J dropped 8; count of bases not matched to a gene: 15. There are 18 residues in the CDR3.

The table lists this clone with a few counts. The V and J genes are TRBV7-9 and TRBJ1-2; 7 bases map to TRBD1. V shed 3 bases and J 1 base; nucleotides not matched to a gene: 8. Germline lookup yields CDR1 SEHNR and CDR2 FQNEAQ (reference sequence). The CDR3 has 16 residues. The CDR3 here is CASSFAGQRDNYGYTF. The CDR3 bases are TGTGCCAGCAGCTTTGCGGGACAGAGGGATAACTATGGCTACACCTTC.

The chain carries TRBV18 and TRBJ2-6; D perhaps matches TRBD2 (6 bases). V lost 5 bases and J 1 base, leaving 12 bases between the germline ends. The CDR3 has 16 residues. Germline V gives CDR1 KGHSH, CDR2 LQKENI. The CDR3 DNA follows: TGTGCCAGCTCATTGATGGGGGGATCTGGGGCCAACGTCCTGACTTTC. It encodes CASSLMGGSGANVLTF.

The V call is TRBV18, the J call TRBJ1-3, with D perhaps TRBD1 (6 bases). There are 16 residues in the CDR3. Germline CDR1 reads KGHSH; CDR2 reads LQKENI. The V end lost 1 base, the J end lost 0 bases, and 10 bases lay between the germline ends. DNA of the CDR3: TGTGCCAGCTCACCACAAGTAGGGGGCTCTGGAAACACCATATATTTT. Translating gives CASSPQVGGSGNTIYF.

The chain is built from TRBV6-6 and TRBJ2-3; a weak D match, TRBD2 (7 bases). Germline V gene sequence: CDR1 MNHNY, CDR2 SVGAGI (reference sequence). This CDR3 has 14 amino acids. With 6 bases removed from V and 2 bases from J, the gap between germline ends came to 12 bases. This chain's CDR3 is CASRTGGSTDTQYF. CDR3 bases: TGTGCCAGCAGAACGGGGGGCTCCACAGATACGCAGTATTTT.

This clone came up a few times. This sequence joins TRBV27 and TRBJ1-6; no definite D call. The CDR3 totals 12 residues. The V and J ends lost 3 bases and 10 bases respectively, with 7 bases between them. CDR1 is MNHEY and CDR2 is SMNVEV in the germline V gene (reference sequence). The CDR3 DNA reads TGTGCCAGCAGTTTTCTACGATCACCCCTCCACTTT. Encoded protein: CASSFLRSPLHF.

This chain joins TRBV19 and TRBJ1-5; D is possibly TRBD1 (5 bases). Germline V gene data show CDR1 as LNHDA and CDR2 as SQIVND (reference sequence). V was shortened by 4 bases and J by 6 bases, with 19 bases between the two germline ends. The CDR3 has 16 amino acids. Written as DNA, the CDR3 is TGTGCCAGTAGTACCGGACATGCGGGGCCGATTCAGCCCCAGCATTTT. Residues: CASSTGHAGPIQPQHF.

V and J are TRBV7-8 and TRBJ2-3; 11 bases agree with TRBD2. There are 19 residues in the CDR3. Looked up from germline, CDR1 is SGHVS and CDR2 is FQNEAQ. Germline trimming cut 1 base from V and 2 bases from J; bases unmatched to any gene: 11. DNA for the CDR3: TGTGCCAGCAGCTTAGTAGGTCTAGCGGGGGGAGGGAACACAGATACGCAGTATTTT. Translating it yields CASSLVGLAGGGNTDTQYF.

The CDR3 nucleotides are TGTGCCAGCAGTGCAGATCGGACTAGCGGGCCGAATGAGCAGTTCTTC. It yields the protein CASSADRTSGPNEQFF. V gene TRBV6-2 or TRBV6-3 combines with J gene TRBJ2-1; 11 nucleotides line up with TRBD2. The trim removed 5 bases at V and 7 bases at J, leaving 10 bases unmatched. CDR3 length: 16 residues. Germline CDR1 reads MNHEY; CDR2 reads SVGEGT.

This chain's CDR3 is CASSLDRFTEAFF. The CDR3 region has the DNA TGTGCCAGCAGCCTGGACAGGTTTACTGAAGCTTTCTTT. The V call is TRBV11-2, the J call TRBJ1-1; 7 bases line up with TRBD1. Germline-derived CDR1 and CDR2 are SGHAT and FQNNGV. The junction had 5 bases not matched to a gene; V was cut back by 5 bases and J by 5 bases. The CDR3 contains 13 residues.

This chain uses TRBV15 with TRBJ2-7, with D possibly being TRBD2 (5 bases). The CDR3 spans 17 residues. The V and J ends lost 5 bases and 4 bases respectively, with 24 bases between them. Germline values: CDR1 LNHNV, CDR2 YYDKDF (reference sequence). The CDR3 here is CATSSADHASRRYEQYF. The CDR3 nucleotides read TGTGCCACCAGCTCCGCGGACCATGCTAGCCGGCGATACGAGCAGTACTTC.

In this sample, this clone turned up once. CDR3 bases: TGTGCCAGCAGTCGGACAGGGGAGAATGAGCAGTTCTTC. Its protein is CASSRTGENEQFF. This chain joins TRBV6-4 and TRBJ2-1, with 9 bases matching TRBD1. This CDR3 spans 13 amino acids. Germline CDR1 reads MRHNA; CDR2 reads SNTAGT. V shed 5 bases, J shed 7 bases, and the junction held 3 bases outside the gene matches.

The count of this clone is one. The J gene is TRBJ2-1, the V gene TRBV10-3, with D perhaps matching TRBD1 (7 bases). Trimming pared 8 bases from V and 3 bases from J, leaving 20 bases between. Germline lookup yields CDR1 ENHRY and CDR2 SYGVKD. CDR3 length: 16 amino acids. The chain's CDR3 is CAIASRQGGHYNEQFF. CDR3 DNA sequence: TGTGCCATCGCCTCCCGTCAGGGGGGACACTACAATGAGCAGTTCTTC.